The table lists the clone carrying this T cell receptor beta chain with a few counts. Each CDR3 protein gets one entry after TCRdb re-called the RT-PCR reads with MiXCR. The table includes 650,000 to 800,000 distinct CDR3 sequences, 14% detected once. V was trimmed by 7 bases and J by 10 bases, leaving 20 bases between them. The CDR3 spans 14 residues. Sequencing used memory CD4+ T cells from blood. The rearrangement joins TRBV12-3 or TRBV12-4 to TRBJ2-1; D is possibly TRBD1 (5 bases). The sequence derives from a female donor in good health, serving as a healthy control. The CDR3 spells CASNYLGALGEQFF. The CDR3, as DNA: TGTGCCAGCAATTACTTAGGGGCCTTAGGGGAGCAGTTCTTC.